This T cell receptor (beta chain) was recovered during a study of long-term antiretroviral therapy in people with HIV. Version v3.0 of the immunoSEQ assay was performed at survey level. Assay: immunoSEQ multiplex PCR; the TCRdb copy retains only in-frame clones and omits some. The sample has about 20,000 clones, roughly 75% seen once. General observations from the study: Dominant in the repertoire at all time points were clones expanded before ART. CDR3 length ranges were narrower in HIV repertoires than in controls. It was not possible to obtain data on ART adherence, viral resistance or therapy changes.

The CDR3 is made up of 13 amino acids. In germline, CDR1 is MGHRA, CDR2 YSYEKL. Trimming pared 0 bases from V and 7 bases from J, leaving 9 bases between. Post-ART PBMC samples numbered at least two per donor, and pre-ART ones at least one. Only one count was recorded for this clone. Its antigen is unknown. The chain carries TRBV4-1 and TRBJ1-1, with unresolved D. This sequence was found in a woman aged 25 to 39 with HIV. The sequencing used unsorted PBMCs, collected 2.9 years after starting antiretroviral therapy. CDR3 protein: CASSQDRQSEAFF. Here the CDR3 DNA reads TGCGCCAGCAGCCAAGATCGGCAGAGTGAAGCTTTCTTT.